This TCR beta chain was obtained from a study of human T cells and chemical hapten exposure. Indicated time point: patch test 2, 6 weeks after DPC sensitization. The treatment here: therapeutic diphenylcyclopropenone sensitization with weekly scalp DPC. V was cut by 0 bases and J by 7 bases, with 4 bases left in between. The CDR3 loop spans 12 amino acids. CDR1 and CDR2 (germline): MGHRA, YSYEKL. One entry per CDR3 protein, called by TCRdb with MiXCR from the RACE reads. The sample yields tens of thousands of distinct CDR3 sequences, roughly 10% seen once. The specimen was whole blood, collected in connection with sensitization to the hapten diphenylcyclopropenone (DPC). The sequence was obtained from a man between 18 and 29 years old with alopecia areata. Some clones in this sample may be carry-over from other donors' samples. This chain uses TRBV4-1 with TRBJ2-1; D is unclear. CDR3 loop: CASSQDSNEQFF. The CDR3 coding sequence is TGCGCCAGCAGCCAAGATTCGAATGAGCAGTTCTTC.